A selection of T cell receptor beta chains follows, all from one sample in a study of cytomegalovirus exposure and HLA in healthy donors. Using immunoSEQ multiplex PCR, the repertoire was profiled, and TCRdb retains in-frame clones only, with some absent. The sample includes fewer than 100,000 clones, 75% to 80% of them seen just once. Sequenced input: PBMCs. Every receptor here comes from a woman in her 40s in good health and CMV-seronegative. CDR3s include the opening cysteine and the closing phenylalanine or tryptophan. A D gene is named only where the DNA matches it firmly. A clone size is listed for some rows: how often the clone was seen (once, few, many), or a class if it is expanded.

V	size	J	D	DNA	CDR3
TRBV7-2	.	TRBJ2-6	TRBD2	TGTGCCAGCAGCCAGACTAGCTTCCCTGGGGCCAACGTCCTGACTTTC	CASSQTSFPGANVLTF
TRBV30	once	TRBJ1-4	.	TGTGCCTGGAGTGTACTACGTAATGAAAAACTGTTTTTT	CAWSVLRNEKLFF
TRBV5-1	.	TRBJ2-2	TRBD2	TGCGCCAGCAGCTTGGCCCAGCGGGGAATGGGCGGGGAGCTGTTTTTT	CASSLAQRGMGGELFF
TRBV29-1	once	TRBJ2-7	TRBD2	TGCAGCGTTGTCCGCGGCGGGGGGTTCTACGAGCAGTACTTC	CSVVRGGGFYEQYF
TRBV9	.	TRBJ2-1	.	TGTGCCAGCAGCCCCCAGGCTGGAATGGGAGCCTACAATGAGCAGTTCTTC	CASSPQAGMGAYNEQFF
TRBV30	.	TRBJ2-7	.	TGTGCCTGGAGTGTTATTCCCGGACAGCCTAGGACCTACGAGCAGTACTTC	CAWSVIPGQPRTYEQYF
TRBV30	.	TRBJ1-2	.	TGTGCCTGGAGAGCCCATGGCTACACCTTC	CAWRAHGYTF
TRBV18	.	TRBJ1-1	.	TGTGCCAGCTCACCCGTCAGCCCGGGGAATTTGAACACTGAAGCTTTCTTT	CASSPVSPGNLNTEAFF
TRBV7-9	.	TRBJ1-4	TRBD1	TGTGCCAGCAGCCAGGGGGATACTTATAATGAAAAACTGTTTTTT	CASSQGDTYNEKLFF
TRBV7-2	few	TRBJ1-1	TRBD1	TGTGCCAGCAGCGGAGACAGGGCAAACACTGAAGCTTTCTTT	CASSGDRANTEAFF
TRBV29-1	.	TRBJ1-3	.	TGCAGCGTTGACACAGGCAAAGACACCATATATTTT	CSVDTGKDTIYF
TRBV27	.	TRBJ1-5	.	TGTGCCAGCAGTTCATACCGGGACAAGTATAGCAATCAGCCCCAGCATTTT	CASSSYRDKYSNQPQHF
TRBV6-5	.	TRBJ1-1	TRBD1	TGTGCCAGCAGTTACTCCGACAGGGTTTGGGTAACTTTCTTT	CASSYSDRVWVTFF
TRBV5-4	few	TRBJ1-3	.	TGTGCCATGGCGGTTCAGGGCTCTGGAAACACCATATATTTT	CAMAVQGSGNTIYF
TRBV7-2	.	TRBJ1-2	TRBD1	TGTGCCAGCAGCCCGACAGGGGACCTTTATGGCTACCCCTTC	CASSPTGDLYGYPF
TRBV19	.	TRBJ1-5	TRBD1	TGTGCCAGTAGTATGGACAGGGATCAGCCCCAGCATTTT	CASSMDRDQPQHF
TRBV7-3	.	TRBJ2-6	TRBD1	TGTGCCAGCAGCTCCCCGGCCAGGGGGCCAGTTGCTGGGGCCAACGTCCTGACTTTC	CASSSPARGPVAGANVLTF
TRBV5-6	.	TRBJ1-5	TRBD1	TGTGCCAGCAGCCGAAGACAGGGCGGACTTGGGAGCAATCAGCCCCAGAATTTT	CASSRRQGGLGSNQPQNF
TRBV6-1	once	TRBJ2-5	TRBD1	TGTGCCAGCAGTGCCCCCAGGACAGGGCGGGAGACCCAGTACTTC	CASSAPRTGRETQYF
TRBV5-6	.	TRBJ2-3	.	TGTGCCAGCAGCTTCTTTGGCCTCACAGATACGCAGTATTTT	CASSFFGLTDTQYF
TRBV6-6	.	TRBJ2-2	.	TGTGCCAGCAGGGGACAATTGAACACCGGGGAGCTGTTTTTT	CASRGQLNTGELFF
TRBV5-6	.	TRBJ1-4	.	TGTGCCAGCAGCTTTGGACTTAATGAAAAACTGTTTTTT	CASSFGLNEKLFF
TRBV30	.	TRBJ2-6	.	TGTGCCTGGACCAACTCTGGGGCCAACGTCCTGACTTTC	CAWTNSGANVLTF
TRBV5-8	.	TRBJ2-7	.	TGTGCCAGCAGCGAAAACAGGTACGAGCAGTACTTC	CASSENRYEQYF
TRBV11-2	.	TRBJ2-7	TRBD1	TGTGCCAGCAGCTTGGGACAGCTGACGGGAGAGCAGTACTTC	CASSLGQLTGEQYF
TRBV7-9	few	TRBJ2-7	TRBD1	TGTGCCAGCAGCTTAGCGCAGGGACAGATCTACGAGCAGTACTTC	CASSLAQGQIYEQYF
TRBV13	.	TRBJ1-1	.	TGTGCCAGCAGCCCGCCTGGGGCCCCTGAAGCTTTCTTT	CASSPPGAPEAFF
TRBV4-2	.	TRBJ2-2	.	TGTGCCAGCAGCCAAGATGCGGGAAACACCGGGGAGCTGTTTTTT	CASSQDAGNTGELFF
TRBV6-1	few	TRBJ1-1	.	TGTGCCAGCAGAGATGACAGGAACACTGAAGCTTTCTTT	CASRDDRNTEAFF
TRBV29-1	.	TRBJ2-3	TRBD2	TGCAGCGTTGGCCTGGGGACTAGCGGGAGGAGAACAGATACGCAGTATTTT	CSVGLGTSGRRTDTQYF
TRBV4-1	.	TRBJ2-2	TRBD2	TGCGCCAGCAGCGGTCGGACTAGCGGCACCGGGGAGCTGTTTTTT	CASSGRTSGTGELFF
TRBV9	.	TRBJ1-1	.	TGTGCCAGCAGCGTAGTACAGTCTAACACTGAAGCTTTCTTT	CASSVVQSNTEAFF
TRBV2	once	TRBJ1-3	.	TGTGCCAGCAGCATCTCTGGAAACACCATATATTTT	CASSISGNTIYF
TRBV7-9	.	TRBJ1-6	TRBD1	TGTGCCAGCAGCTCCGGACAGGGGGTGAATTCACCCCTCCACTTT	CASSSGQGVNSPLHF
TRBV27	.	TRBJ1-1	.	TGTGCCAGCAGTTTATCACCAGTGAACACTGAAGCTTTCTTT	CASSLSPVNTEAFF
TRBV30	.	TRBJ2-3	.	TGTGCCTGGAGTGTAACTCGGGGTCCGATATTCTACACAGATACGCAGTATTTT	CAWSVTRGPIFYTDTQYF
TRBV6-1	.	TRBJ2-7	.	TGTGCCAGCAGTGCCAGGGACACCGTTTACGAGCAGTACTTC	CASSARDTVYEQYF
TRBV4-3	few	TRBJ1-4	.	TGCGCCAGCAGCCAAGATCTGGGCACGGCAACTAATGAAAAACTGTTTTTT	CASSQDLGTATNEKLFF
TRBV9	.	TRBJ2-3	TRBD1	TGTGCCAGCAGCGAAAGGACAGGATCCATCACAGATACGCAGTATTTT	CASSERTGSITDTQYF
TRBV10-2	few	TRBJ1-1	.	TGCGCCACCTGGGACATTGACACTGAAGCTTTCTTT	CATWDIDTEAFF
TRBV5-1	.	TRBJ2-3	TRBD2	TGCGCCAGCCAACTAGCGGGGGGCCTCTACACAGATACGCAGTATTTT	CASQLAGGLYTDTQYF
TRBV2	.	TRBJ2-3	TRBD1	TGTGCCACAAAGGGACAGCTCGACACAGATACGCAGTATTTT	CATKGQLDTDTQYF
TRBV6-1	.	TRBJ1-3	.	TGTGCCAGCTCCCAGGGGTACTCTGGAAACACCATATATTTT	CASSQGYSGNTIYF
TRBV30	once	TRBJ2-2	TRBD2	TGTGCCTGGACTAGCGGGGGAGTCCCCACCGGGGAGCTGTTTTTT	CAWTSGGVPTGELFF
TRBV5-6	.	TRBJ2-5	TRBD1	TGTGCCAGCAGCTTTTCTCCGAGGGGGCAGGAGACCCAGTACTTC	CASSFSPRGQETQYF
TRBV7-9	.	TRBJ1-1	TRBD1	TGTGCCAGCAGCTTGGGGGTTTGGGCAGGGGGTAGTTTGTTCACTGAAGCTTTCTTT	CASSLGVWAGGSLFTEAFF
TRBV18	.	TRBJ2-3	.	TGTGCCAGCTCACTAGCAAAACAGGGATCGGATACGCAGTATTTT	CASSLAKQGSDTQYF
TRBV5-4	.	TRBJ2-2	.	TGTGCCAGCAGCTTCACCAGGTCGAACACCGGGGAGCTGTTTTTT	CASSFTRSNTGELFF
TRBV30	.	TRBJ2-2	.	TGTGCCTGGAGGTCGGGAAACTCCGGGGAGCTGTTTTTT	CAWRSGNSGELFF
TRBV7-8	few	TRBJ1-5	TRBD1	TGTGCCAGCAGCTTGGGACAGCTACTCTTCAATCAGCCCCAGCATTTT	CASSLGQLLFNQPQHF
TRBV7-9	.	TRBJ1-2	.	TGTGCCAGCAGCCCCACGACTACTAACTATGGCTACACCTTC	CASSPTTTNYGYTF
TRBV5-1	few	TRBJ2-5	TRBD2	TGCGCCAGCAGCTTATTAGCGGGTCCGGATTGGGGCCAGTACTTC	CASSLLAGPDWGQYF